This entry lists 4 T cell receptor beta chains sequenced from one sample in a study of cytomegalovirus exposure and HLA in healthy donors. PCR used 60 Vbeta primers and 13 Jbeta primers. The repertoire was sequenced with immunoSEQ multiplex PCR; TCRdb's copy has only in-frame clones and lacks some. The table lists about 110,000 clones, 76% of them singletons. Sample: PBMCs. The receptors shown here come from a young man in good health and CMV-seropositive.

The chain has TRBV2 and TRBJ1-1; D uncertain. This CDR3 comprises 14 residues. Germline V CDR1 and CDR2: SNHLY, FYNNEI. The V end was cut by 2 bases, the J end by 0 bases, with 7 bases between. CDR3 coding DNA: TGTGCCAGCAGTGAATCAGGAATGAACACTGAAGCTTTCTTT. This gives the protein CASSESGMNTEAFF.

The V and J genes are TRBV5-1 and TRBJ1-3, with a weak D call TRBD1 (6 bases). Looked up from germline, CDR1 is SGHRS and CDR2 is YFSETQ. The CDR3 runs 17 residues. Between the trimmed V and J ends, which lost 5 bases and 2 bases, there was a span of 20 bases. CDR3 in DNA: TGCGCCAGCAGACAGGGTGATTCCCTGATCGCTGGAAACACCATATATTTT. Amino acids: CASRQGDSLIAGNTIYF.

V gene TRBV7-2 combines with J gene TRBJ1-3; unclear D gene. The CDR3 sequence is 15 residues long. CDR1 is SGHTA, CDR2 FQGNSA, per germline. V was cut by 1 base and J by 4 bases, with 11 bases left in between. The CDR3 DNA reads as TGTGCCAGCAGCTTAGGAGCGGTTTCAGGAAACACCATATATTTT. Amino acid sequence: CASSLGAVSGNTIYF.

The chain recombines TRBV4-1 with TRBJ2-5; possible D gene TRBD2, 5 bases. Trimming shortened V by 3 bases and J by 1 base, and 12 bases separated the two germline ends. The V gene's germline CDR1 is MGHRA and CDR2 YSYEKL. This CDR3 is 15 amino acids long. In nucleotides, the CDR3 is TGCGCCAGCAGCCAGGTCCTTGGGAGCCAAGAGACCCAGTACTTC. Encoded protein: CASSQVLGSQETQYF.